This T cell receptor (beta chain) was obtained from a study of T cell changes during pregnancy in multiple sclerosis. The assay was immunoSEQ multiplex PCR, and TCRdb's table has in-frame clones only and misses some. Of over 30,000 clones listed, just over 90% are singletons. V was shortened by 8 bases and J by 5 bases, with 10 bases between the two germline ends. Germline CDR1 reads WNHNN; CDR2 reads SYGVQD (reference sequence). The CDR3 contains 11 residues. This chain links TRBV10-1 with TRBJ2-7; the D is unclear. This specimen was CD4+ T cells from peripheral blood mononuclear cells, taken in the third trimester of pregnancy. The TCR originated in a female donor with multiple sclerosis, enrolled in a pregnancy study. CDR3 DNA sequence: TGCGCCAGCGGCTCTTACGACGAGCAGTACTTC. Its protein product is CASGSYDEQYF.